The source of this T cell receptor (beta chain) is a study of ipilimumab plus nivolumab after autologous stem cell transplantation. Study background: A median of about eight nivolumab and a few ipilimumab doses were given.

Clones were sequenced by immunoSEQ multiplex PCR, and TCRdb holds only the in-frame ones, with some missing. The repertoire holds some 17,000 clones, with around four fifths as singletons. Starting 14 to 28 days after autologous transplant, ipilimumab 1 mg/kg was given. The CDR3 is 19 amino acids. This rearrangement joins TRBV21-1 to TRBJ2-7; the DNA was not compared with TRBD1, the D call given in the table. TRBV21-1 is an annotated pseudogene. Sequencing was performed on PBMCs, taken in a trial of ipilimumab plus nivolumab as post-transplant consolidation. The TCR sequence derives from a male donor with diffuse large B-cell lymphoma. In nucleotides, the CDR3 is TGTGTCAGCAGCAAAGTGGGATTGTGGGGACAGGTGAACCTCTACGAGCAGTACTTC. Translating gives CVSSKVGLWGQVNLYEQYF.